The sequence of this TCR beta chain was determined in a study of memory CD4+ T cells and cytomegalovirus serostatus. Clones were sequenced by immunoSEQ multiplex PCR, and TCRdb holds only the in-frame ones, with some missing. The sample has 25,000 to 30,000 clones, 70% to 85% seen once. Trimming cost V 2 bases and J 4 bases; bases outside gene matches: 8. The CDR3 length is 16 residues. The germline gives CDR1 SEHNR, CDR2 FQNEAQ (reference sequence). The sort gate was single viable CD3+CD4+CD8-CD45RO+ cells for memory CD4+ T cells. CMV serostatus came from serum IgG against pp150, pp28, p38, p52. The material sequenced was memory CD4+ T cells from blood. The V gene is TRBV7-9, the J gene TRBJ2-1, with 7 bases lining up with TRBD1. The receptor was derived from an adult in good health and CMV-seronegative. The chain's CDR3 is CASSLFKGAGYNEQFF. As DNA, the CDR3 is TGTGCCAGCAGCTTATTTAAGGGGGCAGGGTACAATGAGCAGTTCTTC.